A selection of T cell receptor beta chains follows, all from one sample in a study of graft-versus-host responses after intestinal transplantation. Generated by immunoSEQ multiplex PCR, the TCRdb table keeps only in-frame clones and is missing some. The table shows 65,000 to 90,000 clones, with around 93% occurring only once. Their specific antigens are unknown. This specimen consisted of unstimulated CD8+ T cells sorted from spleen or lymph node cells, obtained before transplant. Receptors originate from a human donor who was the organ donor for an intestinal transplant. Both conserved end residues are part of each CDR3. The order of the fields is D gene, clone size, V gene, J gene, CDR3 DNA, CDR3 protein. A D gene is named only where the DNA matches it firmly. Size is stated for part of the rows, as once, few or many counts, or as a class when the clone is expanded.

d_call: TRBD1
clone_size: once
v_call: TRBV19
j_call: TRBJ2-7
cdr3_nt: TGTGCCAGTAGTATGGGGGACAGCTACGAGCAGTACTTC
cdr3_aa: CASSMGDSYEQYF

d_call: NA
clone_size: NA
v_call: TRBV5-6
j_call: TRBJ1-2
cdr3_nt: TGTGCCAGCACCTACTATGGCCTGGAGGACGGCTACACCTTC
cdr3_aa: CASTYYGLEDGYTF

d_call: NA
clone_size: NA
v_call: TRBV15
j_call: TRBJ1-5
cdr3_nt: TGTGCCACCAGCAGCCCTCTTAGCAATCAGCCCCAGCATTTT
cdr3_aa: CATSSPLSNQPQHF

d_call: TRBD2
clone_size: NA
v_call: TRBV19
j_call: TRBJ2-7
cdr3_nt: TGTGCCAGTAGTATTGGGGGGGCCTACGAGCAGTACTTC
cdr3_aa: CASSIGGAYEQYF

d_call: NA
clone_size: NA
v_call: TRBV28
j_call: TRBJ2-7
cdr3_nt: TGTGCCAGCAGTTTATGGGTGGATTACTACGAGCAGTACTTC
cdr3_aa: CASSLWVDYYEQYF

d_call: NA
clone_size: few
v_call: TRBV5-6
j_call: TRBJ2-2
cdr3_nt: TGTGCCAGCAGCGGCGGGACAGCCTTAAACACCGGGGAGCTGTTTTTT
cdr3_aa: CASSGGTALNTGELFF

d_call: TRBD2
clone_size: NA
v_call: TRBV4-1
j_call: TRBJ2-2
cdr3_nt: TGCGCCAGCAGCCCACTAGCGGGGGGCGACACCGGGGAGCTGTTTTTT
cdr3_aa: CASSPLAGGDTGELFF

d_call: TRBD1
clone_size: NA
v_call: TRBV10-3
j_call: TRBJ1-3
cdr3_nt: TGTGCCGCCGCCCGAAACAGGGGGCCTAGAAACACCATATATTTT
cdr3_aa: CAAARNRGPRNTIYF

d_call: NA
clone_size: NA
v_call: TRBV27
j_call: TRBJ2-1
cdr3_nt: TGTGCCAGCAGTACCGGGACCGCATACAATGAGCAGTTCTTC
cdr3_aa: CASSTGTAYNEQFF

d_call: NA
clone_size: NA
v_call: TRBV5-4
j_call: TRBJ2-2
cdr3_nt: TGTGCCAGCAGCTTGGCCGAAGGTCGACCGAACACCGGGGAGCTGTTTTTT
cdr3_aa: CASSLAEGRPNTGELFF

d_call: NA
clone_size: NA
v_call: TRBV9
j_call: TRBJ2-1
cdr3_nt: TGTGCCAGCAGCGTAGGTGGGGGAGTCCACTACAATGAGCAGTTCTTC
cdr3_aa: CASSVGGGVHYNEQFF

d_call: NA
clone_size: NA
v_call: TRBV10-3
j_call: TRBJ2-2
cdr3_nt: TGTGCCATCAGTGGGGATGGGGCCGGGGAGCTGTTTTTT
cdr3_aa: CAISGDGAGELFF

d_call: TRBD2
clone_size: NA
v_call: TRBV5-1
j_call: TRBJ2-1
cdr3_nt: TGCGCCAGCAGCCCGGGGACTAGCGACAATGAGCAGTTCTTC
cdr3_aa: CASSPGTSDNEQFF

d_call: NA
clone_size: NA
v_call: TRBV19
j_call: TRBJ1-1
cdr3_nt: TGTGCCAGTAGTTGGATGAACACTGAAGCTTTCTTT
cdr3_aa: CASSWMNTEAFF

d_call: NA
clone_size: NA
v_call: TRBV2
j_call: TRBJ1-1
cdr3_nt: TGTGCCAGCAGTGAAGCCAGACTGAACACTGAAGCTTTCTTT
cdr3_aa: CASSEARLNTEAFF

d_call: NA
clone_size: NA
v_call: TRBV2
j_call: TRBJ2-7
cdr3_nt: TGTGCCAGCACTTTCGAAAACTACGAGCAGTACTTT
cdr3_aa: CASTFENYEQYF

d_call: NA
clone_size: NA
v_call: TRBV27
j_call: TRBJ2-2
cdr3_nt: TGTGCCAGCAGCAGTTGGCTCGCAGGGGAGAACACCGGGGAGCTGTTTTTT
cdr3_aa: CASSSWLAGENTGELFF

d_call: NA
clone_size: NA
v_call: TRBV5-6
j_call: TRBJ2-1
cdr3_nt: TGTGCCAGCAGCCGGGGGGCCAAGGTTGAGCAGTTCTTC
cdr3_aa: CASSRGAKVEQFF

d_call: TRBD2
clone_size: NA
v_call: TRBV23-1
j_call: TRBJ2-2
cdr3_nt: TGCGCCAGCAGTCAACGATGGGTGGGCGCGGGAGGAAACGGGGAGCTGTTTTTT
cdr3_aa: CASSQRWVGAGGNGELFF

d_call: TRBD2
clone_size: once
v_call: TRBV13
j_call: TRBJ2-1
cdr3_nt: TGTGCCAGCAGCCTGGGGGGACTAGAATTGGTAAATGAGCAGTTCTTC
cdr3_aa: CASSLGGLELVNEQFF

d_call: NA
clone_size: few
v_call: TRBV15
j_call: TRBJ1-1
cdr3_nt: TGTGCCACCAGCAGAGTACCCGACCTGAACACTGAAGCTTTCTTT
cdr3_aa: CATSRVPDLNTEAFF

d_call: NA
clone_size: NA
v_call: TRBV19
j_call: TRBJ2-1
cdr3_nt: TGTGCCAGTAGTGGGGGACGCTCCTACAATGAGCAGTTCTTC
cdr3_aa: CASSGGRSYNEQFF

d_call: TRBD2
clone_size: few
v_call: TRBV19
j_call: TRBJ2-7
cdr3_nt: TGTGCCAGTCAACCTACTAGCGGGATCTACGAGCAGTACTTC
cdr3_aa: CASQPTSGIYEQYF

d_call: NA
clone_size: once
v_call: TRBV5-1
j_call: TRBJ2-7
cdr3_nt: TGCGCCAGCAGCTTCACCTACGAGCAGTACTTC
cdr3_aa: CASSFTYEQYF

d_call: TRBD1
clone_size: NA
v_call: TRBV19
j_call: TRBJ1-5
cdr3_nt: TGTGCCAGTAGATACAGGGGCCTCAATCAGCCCCAGCATTTT
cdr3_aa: CASRYRGLNQPQHF

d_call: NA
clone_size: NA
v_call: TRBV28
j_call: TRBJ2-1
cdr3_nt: TGTGCCAGCACAGACACCACACCCCCCTACAATGAGCAGTTCTTC
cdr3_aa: CASTDTTPPYNEQFF

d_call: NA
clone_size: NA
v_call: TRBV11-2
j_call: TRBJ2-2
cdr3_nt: TGTGCCAGCAGGGGGGACGGACATCCCGGGGCCGGGGAGCTGTTTTTT
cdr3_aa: CASRGDGHPGAGELFF

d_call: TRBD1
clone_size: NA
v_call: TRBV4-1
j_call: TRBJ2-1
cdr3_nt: TGCGCCAGCAGCCAAGCCCGGGACAGACTCTACAATGAGCAGTTCTTC
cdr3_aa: CASSQARDRLYNEQFF

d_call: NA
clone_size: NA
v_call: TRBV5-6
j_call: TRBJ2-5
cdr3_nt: TGTGCCAGCAGCTTGGTGACAGCCCAAGAGACCCAGTACTTC
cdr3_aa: CASSLVTAQETQYF

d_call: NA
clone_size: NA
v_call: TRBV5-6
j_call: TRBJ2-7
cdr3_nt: TGTGCCAGCAGCTTTGGGCCAACCTACGAGCAGTACTTC
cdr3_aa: CASSFGPTYEQYF

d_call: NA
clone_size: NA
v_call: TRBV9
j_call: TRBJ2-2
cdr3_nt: TGTGCCAGCAGCTCCAGTACCGGGGAGCTGTTTTTT
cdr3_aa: CASSSSTGELFF

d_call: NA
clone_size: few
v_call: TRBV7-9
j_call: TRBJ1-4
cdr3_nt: TGTGCCAGCAGCTTACCGCGGGATAATGAAAAACTGTTTTTT
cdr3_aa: CASSLPRDNEKLFF

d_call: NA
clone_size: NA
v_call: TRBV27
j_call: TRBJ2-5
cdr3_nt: TGTGCCAGCACCCCCTTCGGCGGGCTGGGCGCAGAGACCCAGTACTTC
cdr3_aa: CASTPFGGLGAETQYF

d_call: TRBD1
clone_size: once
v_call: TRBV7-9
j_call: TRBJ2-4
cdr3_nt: TGTGCCAGCAGCTCCACAGGGGAATACATTCAGTACTTC
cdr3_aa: CASSSTGEYIQYF

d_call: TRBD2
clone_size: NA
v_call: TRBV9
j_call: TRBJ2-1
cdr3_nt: TGTGCCAGCAGCGTTAGCGGGGAATCCTACAATGAGCAGTTCTTC
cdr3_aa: CASSVSGESYNEQFF

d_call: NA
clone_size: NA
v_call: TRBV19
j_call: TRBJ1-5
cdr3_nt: TGTGCCAGTAGCATGGACGGAAATAGCAATCAGCCCCAGCATTTT
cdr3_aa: CASSMDGNSNQPQHF

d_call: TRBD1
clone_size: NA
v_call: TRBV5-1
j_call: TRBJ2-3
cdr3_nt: TGCGCCAGCAGGATAGGAGACAGGGGGATCTTCCACCAGCGAGATACGCAGTGTTTT
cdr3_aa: CASRIGDRGIFHQRDTQCF

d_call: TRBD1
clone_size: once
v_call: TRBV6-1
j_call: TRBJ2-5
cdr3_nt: TGTGCCAGCAGGGAAACAGGGGTAGAGACCCAGTACTTC
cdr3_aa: CASRETGVETQYF

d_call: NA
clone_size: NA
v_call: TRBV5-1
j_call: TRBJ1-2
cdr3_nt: TGCGCCAGCAGCTTGTTGGTCAATGAGGGTAACTTCTATGGCTACACCTTC
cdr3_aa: CASSLLVNEGNFYGYTF

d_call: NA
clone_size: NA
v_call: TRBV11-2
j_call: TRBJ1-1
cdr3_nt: TGTGCCAGCAGCTTAGAATACACCGCTGAAGCTTTCTTT
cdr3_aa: CASSLEYTAEAFF

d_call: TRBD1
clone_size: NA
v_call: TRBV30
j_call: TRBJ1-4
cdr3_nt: TGTGCCTGGAGGGGGACAGGGGGGAAGGCTAATGAAAAACTGTTTTTT
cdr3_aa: CAWRGTGGKANEKLFF

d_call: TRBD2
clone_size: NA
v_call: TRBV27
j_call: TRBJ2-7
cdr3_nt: TGTGCCAGCAGCAGGACTAGCGGGTACGAGCAGTACTTC
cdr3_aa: CASSRTSGYEQYF

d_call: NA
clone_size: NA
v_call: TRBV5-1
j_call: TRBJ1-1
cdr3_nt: TGCGCCAGCAGCTTGGGTGCAGACGAGAACACTGAAGCTTTCTTT
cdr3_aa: CASSLGADENTEAFF

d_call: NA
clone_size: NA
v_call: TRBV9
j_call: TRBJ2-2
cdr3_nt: TGTGCCAGCAGCGTCAACCGGGACCTCGTTTCTGGTACCGGGGAGCTGTTTTTT
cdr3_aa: CASSVNRDLVSGTGELFF